A selection of T cell receptor beta chains follows, all from one sample in a study of cytomegalovirus exposure and HLA in healthy donors. Data came from immunoSEQ multiplex PCR; TCRdb stores just in-frame clones and leaves some out. In the table there are 150,000 to 200,000 clones, approximately 86% of which are singletons. Specimen: PBMCs. These receptors all come from a woman between 18 and 29 years old in good health and CMV-seronegative. The CDR3 runs from the conserved cysteine through the conserved F or W. D genes are given only for firm matches. Some rows have no size entry. The others give once, few or many, or a class for an expanded clone.

V	size	J	D	DNA	CDR3
TRBV30	.	TRBJ2-3	TRBD2	TGTGCCTGGAGGAGGCTAGCGGGTCAAGATACGCAGTATTTT	CAWRRLAGQDTQYF
TRBV7-8	.	TRBJ1-2	TRBD1	TGTGCCAGCAGCCATCAGGGGGCTTATGGCTACACCTTC	CASSHQGAYGYTF
TRBV30	.	TRBJ1-1	TRBD1	TGTGCCTGGAAGGTTCGGGACAGGGTGAACACTGAAGCTTTCTTT	CAWKVRDRVNTEAFF
TRBV30	.	TRBJ1-2	.	TGTGCCTGGAGTGTACCCCCCACAGGCTACACCTTC	CAWSVPPTGYTF
TRBV29-1	.	TRBJ1-4	.	TGCAGCGCCGAGGAACAGGGCAAAGAAAAACTGTTTTTT	CSAEEQGKEKLFF
TRBV6-1	.	TRBJ1-3	.	TGTGCCAGCAGTGAACTCGGCGGCTCTGGAAACACCATATATTTT	CASSELGGSGNTIYF
TRBV25-1	.	TRBJ1-5	TRBD1	TGTGCCAGCAGTGAATATTCGGAGACAGGGGGCCTTCAGCCCCAGCATTTT	CASSEYSETGGLQPQHF
TRBV27	.	TRBJ2-3	.	TGTGCCAGCAGTTTACAGGGAAAAGGGACAGATACGCAGTATTTT	CASSLQGKGTDTQYF
TRBV2	.	TRBJ1-4	.	TGTGCCAGCAGTGACTTAGGGAGGGCGGGAGAAAAACTGTTTTTT	CASSDLGRAGEKLFF
TRBV5-1	.	TRBJ2-7	.	TGCGCCAGCAGCTTGGGTCGGTTTTCCTACGAGCAGTACTTC	CASSLGRFSYEQYF
TRBV27	.	TRBJ1-5	.	TGTGCCAGCAGTTTATTCTACAGGGTGGCTCAGCCCCAGCATTTT	CASSLFYRVAQPQHF
TRBV27	once	TRBJ1-1	.	TGTGCCAGCAGCTTGCGGGCAGAGTATGAAGCTTTCTTT	CASSLRAEYEAFF
TRBV19	.	TRBJ2-7	TRBD1	TGTGCCAGTAGTCCGGCAGGGGGCGACGAGCAGTACTTC	CASSPAGGDEQYF
TRBV6-6	.	TRBJ2-1	.	TGTGCCAGCAGTTACTCGACGGGGGTTGGTGGATATGAGCAGTTCTTC	CASSYSTGVGGYEQFF
TRBV5-1	few	TRBJ1-1	TRBD1	TGCGCCAGCTGGAACAGGGGGGATAACACTGAAGCTTTCTTT	CASWNRGDNTEAFF
TRBV7-6	.	TRBJ2-7	.	TGTGCCAGCAGCTTGGCGACAGGACCCTACGAGCAGTACTTC	CASSLATGPYEQYF
TRBV4-2	.	TRBJ2-1	.	TGTGCCAGCAGCCAAGCCCATAGCGGCAATGAGCAGTTCTTC	CASSQAHSGNEQFF
TRBV4-3	few	TRBJ2-7	TRBD1	TGCGCCAGCAGCCGGGACAGGGGGCTAACCTACGAGCAGTACTTC	CASSRDRGLTYEQYF
TRBV18	.	TRBJ1-1	TRBD1	TGTGCCAGCCAAAGGGGGCTGAACACTGAAGCTTTCTTT	CASQRGLNTEAFF
TRBV29-1	.	TRBJ1-2	TRBD1	TGCAGCGTTGAAGGACAGGGGACGGGCTACACCTTC	CSVEGQGTGYTF
TRBV4-3	.	TRBJ1-4	.	TGCGCCAGCAGCGGTCGGGAGTCAACTAATGAAAAACTGTTTTTT	CASSGRESTNEKLFF
TRBV7-2	.	TRBJ2-7	TRBD1	TGTGCCAGCAGCTTAGCGAGTCAGGGGGCACCCTACGAGCAGTACTTC	CASSLASQGAPYEQYF
TRBV9	.	TRBJ1-4	.	TGTGCCAGCAGCGTACGACAGAACGAAAAACTGTTTTTT	CASSVRQNEKLFF
TRBV27	.	TRBJ2-4	TRBD2	TGTGCCAGCAGGGGAAGGCTTGGGAGGGGCGAAGGAGAAAACATTCAGTACTTC	CASRGRLGRGEGENIQYF
TRBV18	.	TRBJ1-5	TRBD1	TGTGCCAGCTCACCAAGACAGGGGGGCAATCAGCCCCAGCATTTT	CASSPRQGGNQPQHF
TRBV9	few	TRBJ2-7	.	TGTGCCAGCAGCGTAGGAGGGTCTAAGCAGTACTTC	CASSVGGSKQYF
TRBV5-6	once	TRBJ2-3	.	TGTGCCAGTCGGGGGTTTTTAACAGATACGCAGTATTTT	CASRGFLTDTQYF
TRBV10-3	.	TRBJ1-1	.	TGTGCCATCAGTCTCACCAGGGATGATGAAGCTTTCTTT	CAISLTRDDEAFF
TRBV7-9	.	TRBJ2-4	.	TGTGCCAGCAGCTTAGACGCCCCTCAGGGGTACATTCAGTACTTC	CASSLDAPQGYIQYF
TRBV19	.	TRBJ1-2	.	TGTGCCAGTACCCCAACGGGACTTGATAACTATGGCTACACCTTC	CASTPTGLDNYGYTF
TRBV9	once	TRBJ2-7	TRBD1	TGTGCCAGCAGCCCCCATAAGGGACAGGCCTCTTCCTACGAGCAGTACTTC	CASSPHKGQASSYEQYF
TRBV4-3	.	TRBJ1-2	TRBD1	TGCGCCAGCAGCTACAGGGGGACTAACTATGGCTACACCTTC	CASSYRGTNYGYTF
TRBV6-4	.	TRBJ2-7	TRBD2	TGTGCCAGCAGTGACTACCTAGCGGGATTCGACGAGCAGTACTTC	CASSDYLAGFDEQYF
TRBV5-4	.	TRBJ1-4	TRBD1	TGTGCCAGCAGCTCCTGGGGGACAGCCACTAATGAAAAACTGTTTTTT	CASSSWGTATNEKLFF
TRBV14	few	TRBJ1-1	.	TGTGCCAGCAGCCCGCTAAGATTCCGGGGTAGTGATGAAGCTTTCTTT	CASSPLRFRGSDEAFF
TRBV30	once	TRBJ2-3	TRBD2	TGTGCCTGGAGTAGGGCGGGGGACAGCACAGATACGCAGTATTTT	CAWSRAGDSTDTQYF
TRBV10-3	once	TRBJ2-7	.	TGTGCCATCAGTGAGTCGGTAGGGGGTACCTACGAGCAGTACTTC	CAISESVGGTYEQYF
TRBV2	once	TRBJ2-3	.	TGTGCCAGCAGTAGAAGGCAGGGAACAGATACGCAGTATTTT	CASSRRQGTDTQYF
TRBV15	.	TRBJ1-1	TRBD1	TGTGCCACCAGCAGGGGACAGGGAGGGAACACTGAAGCTTTCTTT	CATSRGQGGNTEAFF
TRBV27	.	TRBJ2-7	TRBD1	TGTGCCAGCAGTGTCAGGGGGATGTACGAGCAGTACTTC	CASSVRGMYEQYF
TRBV2	.	TRBJ1-5	TRBD1	TGTGCCAGCAGGGACGGACAGGCCGGGGGCAATCAGCCCCAGCATTTT	CASRDGQAGGNQPQHF
TRBV4-3	.	TRBJ1-4	TRBD1	TGCGCCAGCAGCCAAGGGGCAGGGACAGGGGATGAAAAACTGTTTTTT	CASSQGAGTGDEKLFF